Shown below are 29 T cell receptor beta chains from a single sample sequenced in a study of cytomegalovirus exposure and HLA in healthy donors. Some clones are missing from TCRdb's copy, which holds only in-frame ones; the method was immunoSEQ multiplex PCR. The table records 250,000 or so clones, more than 75% of them present only once. Sequencing was performed on PBMCs. The receptors come from a young man in good health and CMV-seronegative.

The CDR3 nucleotides are TGTGCCAGCAGTGATGAGGCTAGCGGGTACACAGATACGCAGTATTTT. This encodes CASSDEASGYTDTQYF. The rearrangement links TRBV6-1 to TRBJ2-3, with TRBD2 matching 8 bases. The CDR3 extends over 16 amino acids. The V gene end was trimmed by 3 bases and the J gene end by 2 bases; junction bases not matched to a gene: 7. Germline loops: CDR1 MNHNS, CDR2 SASEGT.

The chain recombines TRBV27 with TRBJ2-1; 14 bases line up with TRBD2. CDR3 length equals 15 residues. Trimming took 7 bases from V and 9 from J; bases not matched to a gene: 8. CDR1 is MNHEY, CDR2 SMNVEV, per germline (reference sequence). CDR3 sequence: CASTTGGLAGAEQFF. As DNA, the CDR3 is TGTGCCAGCACCACCGGGGGACTAGCGGGAGCTGAGCAGTTCTTC.

The gene calls are TRBV18 and TRBJ2-7; weak D call: TRBD1 (6 bases). CDR3 length: 13 amino acids. CDR1 and CDR2 from the germline V gene are KGHSH and LQKENI. Trimming left V 5 bases short and J 2 bases short, with 10 bases between. Written as DNA, the CDR3 is TGTGCCAGCTCAACAGGACAGACCTACGAGCAGTACTTC. Protein product: CASSTGQTYEQYF. The entire variable domain, with the rest obtained from reference TRBV18 and TRBJ2-7, is as follows: NAGVMQNPRHLVRRRGQEARLRCSPMKGHSHVYWYRQLPEEGLKFMVYLQKENIIDESGMPKERFSAEFPKEGPSILRIQQVVRGDSAAYFCASSTGQTYEQYFGPGTRLTVT.

The V gene is TRBV4-1, the J gene TRBJ1-5, with 12 bases aligning to TRBD1. This CDR3 has 19 amino acids. V dropped 2 bases and J dropped 2; count of bases not matched to a gene: 10. Germline V gene sequence: CDR1 MGHRA, CDR2 YSYEKL. The CDR3 DNA follows: TGCGCCAGCAGCCAACCCCGGGACAGGGGGCAAGGGGGCAATCAGCCCCAGCATTTT. Translated: CASSQPRDRGQGGNQPQHF.

This clone has a single count. For the CDR3, the DNA is TGTGCCAGCTTAGCAGGGGTTACGTACCAAGAGACCCAGTACTTC. As protein: CASLAGVTYQETQYF. V is TRBV2 and J is TRBJ2-5; possible D gene TRBD1, 6 bases. CDR3 length: 15 amino acids. The V end lost 8 bases, the J end lost 0 bases, and 16 bases lay between the germline ends. Per germline, CDR1 SNHLY and CDR2 FYNNEI.

This clone was seen a handful of times. The chain has TRBV7-2 and TRBJ2-5, with D uncertain. The germline CDR1 and CDR2 sequences are SGHTA and FQGNSA. Trimming left V 8 bases short and J 4 bases short, with 14 bases between. The CDR3 is 13 amino acids. The CDR3: CASSPVAGETQYF. DNA of the CDR3: TGTGCCAGCTCACCCGTGGCAGGAGAGACCCAGTACTTC.

CDR3 residues: CASSVAITGGQGATGELFF. The CDR3 coding sequence is TGTGCCAGCAGCGTAGCCATAACGGGGGGACAGGGGGCAACCGGGGAGCTGTTTTTT. The chain recombines TRBV9 with TRBJ2-2; 12 bases are a match to TRBD1. The CDR3 length is 19 residues. The J segment lost 5 bases and the V segment lost 0 bases, leaving 11 bases of the junction unmatched. The germline V gene has CDR1 SGDLS and CDR2 YYNGEE.

The DNA of the CDR3 is TGTGCCAGCAGCCTGACAGGCCGCGGGGAGCTGTTTTTT. Its protein is CASSLTGRGELFF. The V and J genes are TRBV5-4 and TRBJ2-2; tentatively, D is TRBD1 (6 bases). Looked up from germline, CDR1 is SGHNT and CDR2 is YYREEE (reference sequence). The CDR3 totals 13 residues. V was shortened by 4 bases and J by 7 bases, with 11 bases between the two germline ends.

V is TRBV2 and J is TRBJ2-7, with D possibly TRBD1 on 6 matching bases. This CDR3 contains 14 residues. Germline V gene lookup returns CDR1 SNHLY and CDR2 FYNNEI. Trimming removed 8 bases from V and 2 bases from J, with 16 bases in between. CDR3 loop: CASDTGRGTYEQYF. The CDR3 nucleotides are TGTGCCAGCGACACAGGGAGAGGGACCTACGAGCAGTACTTC.

The gene calls are TRBV10-2 and TRBJ1-5; a possible D gene is TRBD1 (5 bases). The V end lost 0 bases, the J end lost 6 bases, and 9 bases lay between the germline ends. CDR1 is WSHSY and CDR2 is SAAADI in the germline V gene. This CDR3 is 14 amino acids long. CDR3 bases: TGCGCCAGCAGTGAGTCTCGGGGGTCTCAGCCCCAGCATTTT. Protein product: CASSESRGSQPQHF.

The J gene is TRBJ1-6, the V gene TRBV11-2, with D hard to call. Per the germline V gene, CDR1 is SGHAT and CDR2 is FQNNGV. Trimming took 1 base from V and 10 from J, leaving 11 bases between them. The CDR3 is 14 amino acids. The CDR3 is CASSLGPGGSPLHF. Here the CDR3 DNA reads TGTGCCAGCAGCTTAGGCCCAGGAGGGTCACCCCTCCACTTT.

The chain joins TRBV9 to TRBJ2-1; 8 bases align to TRBD1. Germline CDR1 reads SGDLS; CDR2 reads YYNGEE. The CDR3 sequence is 16 residues long. The V segment lost 4 bases and the J segment 4 bases; nucleotides outside the gene matches: 10. The CDR3 region is CASSFERGQAYNEQFF. The CDR3 nucleotides are TGTGCCAGCAGCTTCGAAAGGGGACAGGCGTACAATGAGCAGTTCTTC.

The V call is TRBV11-2, the J call TRBJ2-5; maybe TRBD2 (6 bases). V lost 0 bases to trimming and J lost 1 base, with 15 bases between them. Germline V gene sequence: CDR1 SGHAT, CDR2 FQNNGV. The CDR3 has 17 residues. The CDR3 reads CASSLDLREATQETQYF. The DNA for the CDR3 is TGTGCCAGCAGCTTAGATTTGAGGGAGGCGACCCAAGAGACCCAGTACTTC.

The chain couples TRBV19 to TRBJ1-1; D not certain. This CDR3 is built from 18 residues. V gave up 3 bases and J gave up 3 bases, with 23 bases separating them. CDR1 is LNHDA and CDR2 is SQIVND in the germline V gene (reference sequence). This chain's CDR3 is CASSIHYLAEVGDTEAFF. As DNA, the CDR3 is TGTGCCAGTAGTATCCACTATCTGGCTGAAGTCGGCGACACTGAAGCTTTCTTT. Together with reference TRBV19 and TRBJ1-1, the CDR3 gives the full variable domain: DGGITQSPKYLFRKEGQNVTLSCEQNLNHDAMYWYRQDPGQGLRLIYYSQIVNDFQKGDIAEGYSVSREKKESFPLTVTSAQKNPTAFYLCASSIHYLAEVGDTEAFFGQGTRLTVV.

The rearrangement joins TRBV5-8 to TRBJ1-6; no definite D call. V was trimmed by 5 bases and J by 7 bases, leaving 16 bases between them. The CDR3 is made up of 15 amino acids. CDR1 is SGHTS, CDR2 YDEGEE, per germline. The CDR3 reads CASSLIAGINSPLHF. The CDR3 nucleotides read TGTGCCAGCAGTCTCATCGCCGGGATCAATTCACCCCTCCACTTT.

The chain uses TRBV19 and TRBJ1-1; the D gene is possibly TRBD1 (6 bases). Germline V gene lookup returns CDR1 LNHDA and CDR2 SQIVND (reference sequence). Trimming took off 4 bases at V and 5 bases at J, with 17 bases between the two ends. The CDR3 contains 15 residues. The CDR3 coding sequence is TGTGCCAGTAGTACCCTGACAGGTTTGAGTACTGAAGCTTTCTTT. This translates into CASSTLTGLSTEAFF.

This chain connects TRBV10-2 to TRBJ1-6; the D is unclear. Per the germline V gene, CDR1 is WSHSY and CDR2 is SAAADI. The CDR3 covers 15 residues. V was trimmed by 3 bases and J by 4 bases, leaving 10 bases between them. The CDR3 DNA reads as TGCGCCAGCAGTGATTCGGGAGTTTATAATTCACCCCTCCACTTT. Residues: CASSDSGVYNSPLHF.

The chain couples TRBV7-6 to TRBJ1-1, with 7 bases identical to TRBD1. The V gene's germline CDR1 is SGHVS and CDR2 FNYEAQ. CDR3 length: 14 amino acids. J lost 7 bases, V lost 6 bases, and 11 bases had no gene match. The CDR3 is CASSRTTGNFEAFF. DNA of the CDR3: TGTGCCAGCAGTCGGACGACAGGGAACTTTGAAGCTTTCTTT.

The chain couples TRBV4-1 to TRBJ1-1, with no clear D. V was clipped by 1 base and J by 5 bases, with 8 bases between them. Looked up from germline, CDR1 is MGHRA and CDR2 is YSYEKL. The CDR3 is made up of 13 amino acids. This CDR3 reads CASSQVGETEAFF. The DNA of the CDR3 is TGCGCCAGCAGCCAAGTCGGGGAAACTGAAGCTTTCTTT.

The rearrangement joins TRBV28 to TRBJ2-7; 8 nucleotides match TRBD1. Per the germline V gene, CDR1 is MDHEN and CDR2 is SYDVKM. V was clipped by 8 bases and J by 1 base; unmatched bases: 4. CDR3 length: 13 residues. DNA for the CDR3: TGTGCCAGCGACCGGGACAGGTCCTACGAGCAGTACTTC. This encodes CASDRDRSYEQYF.

The gene calls are TRBV5-6 and TRBJ1-5; D might be TRBD1 (5 bases). CDR3 length equals 13 residues. V was clipped by 3 bases and J by 10 bases, with 14 bases between them. Per germline, CDR1 SGHDT and CDR2 YYEEEE. CDR3 in DNA: TGTGCCAGCAGCTCTCAGGGAGGATTACCCCAGCATTTT. Its protein is CASSSQGGLPQHF.

The chain recombines TRBV5-1 with TRBJ2-2; TRBD2 matches 8 bases. Germline V gene data show CDR1 as SGHRS and CDR2 as YFSETQ. Unmatched junction bases numbered 4, after V lost 0 bases and J lost 6 bases. The CDR3 loop spans 15 amino acids. The CDR3 coding sequence is TGCGCCAGCAGCTTGGGAGCGGGAGTTGCCGGGGAGCTGTTTTTT. Amino acids: CASSLGAGVAGELFF.

V is TRBV28 and J is TRBJ2-5; the D gene is possibly TRBD2 (5 bases). CDR1 and CDR2 from the germline V gene are MDHEN and SYDVKM. Deletions cut 10 bases from V and 5 bases from J, with 14 bases between. The CDR3 has 12 amino acids. This CDR3 is CATRLGGETQYF. CDR3 coding DNA: TGTGCCACCCGTCTCGGCGGGGAGACCCAGTACTTC.

The chain has TRBV7-3 and TRBJ1-1, with 7 nucleotides matching TRBD1. The trim removed 5 bases at V and 9 bases at J, leaving 6 bases unmatched. The germline gives CDR1 SGHTA, CDR2 FQGTGA. The CDR3 sequence is 12 residues long. CDR3 bases: TGTGCCAGCAGCCTCCAGGGGGGAAAAGCTTTCTTT. As protein: CASSLQGGKAFF. Using reference TRBV7-3 and TRBJ1-1 for the parts outside the CDR3, the full variable domain is GAGVSQTPSNKVTEKGKYVELRCDPISGHTALYWYRQSLGQGPEFLIYFQGTGAADDSGLPNDRFFAVRPEGSVSTLKIQRTERGDSAVYLCASSLQGGKAFFGQGTRLTVV.

On this clone itself: The junction shows a germline mismatch at one end, possibly a read error. V usage is TRBV5-1 and J usage is TRBJ2-7, with TRBD1 matching 7 bases. The germline V gene encodes CDR1 SGHRS and CDR2 YFSETQ. The CDR3 sequence is 14 residues long. The CDR3: CASSSWGQKYEQYF. DNA of the CDR3: TGTGCCAGCAGCTCGTGGGGACAGAAGTACGAGCAGTACTTC.

This clone was seen a single time. The J gene is TRBJ1-6, the V gene TRBV28; D remains ambiguous. V lost 8 bases to trimming and J lost 1 base, with 6 bases between them. The germline CDR1 and CDR2 sequences are MDHEN and SYDVKM. The CDR3 sequence is 13 residues long. CDR3 protein: CASCLSYNSPLHF. The CDR3 DNA sequence: TGTGCCAGCTGTCTGTCCTATAATTCACCCCTCCACTTT.

This chain connects TRBV5-1 to TRBJ2-1, with 13 bases lining up with TRBD2. Germline-derived CDR1 and CDR2 are SGHRS and YFSETQ. With 5 bases clipped from V and 3 bases from J, the junction kept 11 bases outside the gene matches. The CDR3 runs 18 residues. The CDR3 spells CASSFKLAGGPIYNEQFF. The CDR3 DNA reads TGCGCCAGCAGTTTCAAACTAGCGGGGGGGCCTATCTACAATGAGCAGTTCTTC.

The V call is TRBV5-6, the J call TRBJ2-5; TRBD2 might be the D (5 bases). Germline assignment: CDR1 SGHDT and CDR2 YYEEEE. With 1 base removed from V and 4 bases from J, the gap between germline ends came to 20 bases. This CDR3 is 17 amino acids long. The CDR3 DNA is TGTGCCAGCAGCTTGCGGTATTGGAAGGGAGATGGAGAGACCCAGTACTTC. This encodes CASSLRYWKGDGETQYF.

This clone has a single count. CDR3 nucleotide sequence: TGTGCCAGCAGCGGATCTAGCACGGGCACCGGGGAGCTGTTTTTT. Translation: CASSGSSTGTGELFF. This chain links TRBV11-2 with TRBJ2-2, with TRBD2 as a possible D gene (5 bases). V was cut by 5 bases and J by 4 bases, with 14 bases left in between. The CDR3 spans 15 residues. Germline V gives CDR1 SGHAT, CDR2 FQNNGV.